The 21 T cell receptor beta chains below come from one sample, sequenced in a study of shared clonotypes between healthy human individuals (dated by TCRdb to about 2020). To prepare the library, the immunoSEQ multiplex PCR assay was applied. TCRdb stores this immuneACCESS table with in-frame sequences only. Part of the clones is absent; in the studies checked, under half of the shortfall reflects unresolved V genes, and no reason is known for the rest. This sample lists hundreds of thousands of clones; 90% to 95% were detected once. The ten biggest clones cover approximately 0.11% of the sample. CD8 naive samples were obtained by positive selection for CCR7 among CD45RO-negative cells, yielding a CD45RA+CCR7+ population from which TemRA cells were excluded. Material: naive CD8+ T cells sorted from blood. Reading the label with the study, this specimen's cell subset or site is: CD45RA+CCR7+. These receptors were taken from a woman in her 30s in good health.

The rearrangement links TRBV5-6 to TRBJ1-4; possible D gene TRBD1, 6 bases. Germline lookup yields CDR1 SGHDT and CDR2 YYEEEE. The V gene lost 5 bases and the J gene lost 6 bases, with 20 bases spanning the gap. CDR3 length: 16 residues. CDR3 amino acids: CASRRELPGADEKLFF. The CDR3 nucleotides read TGTGCCAGCAGGCGGGAGTTGCCAGGGGCCGATGAAAAACTGTTTTTT.

A remark on this clone: The same CDR3 is also encoded by other DNA sequences in this sample. The gene calls are TRBV9 and TRBJ2-7; D perhaps matches TRBD2 (6 bases). This CDR3 spans 14 amino acids. The germline V and J ends were trimmed by 0 bases and 2 bases, with 9 bases remaining between them. Germline CDR1 SGDLS, CDR2 YYNGEE. CDR3: CASSVGGGTYEQYF. The CDR3 region has the DNA TGTGCCAGCAGCGTAGGGGGCGGGACCTACGAGCAGTACTTC.

The gene calls are TRBV28 and TRBJ2-5, with 15 bases lining up with TRBD2. Germline trimming cut 5 bases from V and 5 bases from J; bases unmatched to any gene: 6. Germline CDR1 and CDR2: MDHEN and SYDVKM. This CDR3 comprises 16 residues. CDR3 DNA sequence: TGTGCCAGCAGTCCCGGACTAGCGGGAGGGCCGGAGACCCAGTACTTC. This sequence encodes CASSPGLAGGPETQYF.

This chain links TRBV6-1 with TRBJ2-7; D may correspond to TRBD1 or TRBD2 (5 bases each). CDR3 length equals 12 residues. Trimming shortened V by 9 bases and J by 4 bases, and 13 bases separated the two germline ends. Germline CDR1 reads MNHNS; CDR2 reads SASEGT. The CDR3: CASTLGVYEQYF. The DNA of the CDR3 is TGTGCCAGTACCTTGGGGGTTTACGAGCAGTACTTC.

The V call is TRBV7-9, the J call TRBJ2-1, with 8 bases aligning to TRBD2. Trimming at V came to 5 bases and at J to 4 bases, leaving 7 bases not matched to a gene. The germline gives CDR1 SEHNR, CDR2 FQNEAQ (reference sequence). The CDR3 runs 15 residues. In DNA, the CDR3 is TGTGCCAGCAGCCAAACTAGCGGAGAATACAATGAGCAGTTCTTC. Translated, it gives CASSQTSGEYNEQFF.

The rearrangement joins TRBV27 to TRBJ1-4, with D perhaps TRBD1 (5 bases). V lost 1 base to trimming and J lost 1 base, with 7 bases between them. Per germline, CDR1 MNHEY and CDR2 SMNVEV (reference sequence). CDR3 length: 15 amino acids. Here the CDR3 DNA reads TGTGCCAGCAGTTTATGGGGGGGAACTAATGAAAAACTGTTTTTT. This encodes CASSLWGGTNEKLFF.

CDR3 sequence: CASSLEGTTFHEQYF. In DNA form, the CDR3 reads TGTGCCAGCAGCTTGGAGGGGACGACCTTCCACGAGCAGTACTTC. The V gene is TRBV5-8, the J gene TRBJ2-7; possibly TRBD1 or TRBD2 for D (5 bases each). V was pared by 0 bases and J by 5 bases, with 15 bases between. This CDR3 comprises 15 residues. In germline, CDR1 is SGHTS, CDR2 YDEGEE.

The sample holds one count of this clone. The chain's CDR3 is CASSGASGISDEQFF. The CDR3 bases are TGTGCCAGCAGCGGAGCTAGCGGGATATCGGATGAGCAGTTCTTC. V is TRBV9 and J is TRBJ2-1; 9 bases map to TRBD2. This CDR3 contains 15 residues. Germline trimming cut 3 bases from V and 8 bases from J; bases unmatched to any gene: 9. Germline values: CDR1 SGDLS, CDR2 YYNGEE.

This rearrangement joins TRBV7-6 to TRBJ1-1; D is perhaps TRBD1 (5 bases). The germline V and J ends were trimmed by 7 bases and 3 bases, with 18 bases remaining between them. CDR1 SGHVS and CDR2 FNYEAQ come from the germline V gene. This CDR3 comprises 15 residues. The CDR3 sequence is CASTNTRRGYTEAFF. The CDR3 DNA reads TGTGCCAGCACCAACACCCGGCGGGGCTACACTGAAGCTTTCTTT.

With respect to this clone: This could be a read error, since a much larger clone is one nucleotide away. The chain recombines TRBV19 with TRBJ2-7; 10 nucleotides match TRBD1. Unmatched junction bases numbered 4, after V lost 5 bases and J lost 3 bases. The CDR3 extends over 14 amino acids. Germline CDR1 reads LNHDA; CDR2 reads SQIVND (reference sequence). CDR3 DNA: TGTGCCAGTAGTGCCGGGACAGGGGACTACGAGCAGTACTTC. It codes for CASSAGTGDYEQYF. The variable domain in full, completed from reference TRBV19 and TRBJ2-7, reads DGGITQSPKYLFRKEGQNVTLSCEQNLNHDAMYWYRQDPGQGLRLIYYSQIVNDFQKGDIAEGYSVSREKKESFPLTVTSAQKNPTAFYLCASSAGTGDYEQYFGPGTRLTVT.

This chain joins TRBV7-3 and TRBJ2-2; TRBD1 is a possible D gene (6 bases). This CDR3 contains 17 residues. V lost 1 base, J lost 6 bases, and 18 bases lay in between. CDR1 and CDR2 from the germline V gene are SGHTA and FQGTGA. CDR3 region: CASSLNSGTSRSGELFF. Written as DNA, the CDR3 is TGTGCCAGCAGCTTAAACTCCGGGACATCCAGGTCCGGGGAGCTGTTTTTT. The variable domain in full, with the rest retrieved from reference TRBV7-3 and TRBJ2-2, is GAGVSQTPSNKVTEKGKYVELRCDPISGHTALYWYRQSLGQGPEFLIYFQGTGAADDSGLPNDRFFAVRPEGSVSTLKIQRTERGDSAVYLCASSLNSGTSRSGELFFGEGSRLTVL.

This clone was observed a single time. V usage is TRBV27 and J usage is TRBJ1-2, with 11 bases lining up with TRBD1. V shed 6 bases, J shed 6 bases, and the junction held 9 bases outside the gene matches. Germline CDR1 MNHEY, CDR2 SMNVEV (reference sequence). The CDR3 totals 15 residues. DNA for the CDR3: TGTGCCAGCAGCCCCGGGACAGGGGGTCGGAATGGCTACACCTTC. It codes for CASSPGTGGRNGYTF.

The V call is TRBV2, the J call TRBJ2-5, with D maybe TRBD2 (6 bases). Germline CDR1 reads SNHLY; CDR2 reads FYNNEI. V was clipped by 10 bases and J by 4 bases, with 16 bases between them. There are 13 residues in the CDR3. CDR3 region: CATRDSRRETQYF. The CDR3 DNA reads as TGTGCCACCCGGGACTCCCGTAGAGAGACCCAGTACTTC.

This chain connects TRBV28 to TRBJ1-1; no clear D gene. V lost 7 bases and J 5 bases, leaving 14 bases between the germline ends. The CDR3 is 13 amino acids. Germline-derived CDR1 and CDR2 are MDHEN and SYDVKM. This chain's CDR3 is CASTVWGGTEAFF. The CDR3 coding sequence is TGTGCCAGCACCGTTTGGGGAGGGACTGAAGCTTTCTTT.

J is TRBJ1-1 and V is TRBV7-9, with D uncertain. The CDR3 extends over 12 amino acids. Trimming took off 5 bases at V and 4 bases at J, with 8 bases between the two ends. Germline V lookup: CDR1 SEHNR, CDR2 FQNEAQ (reference sequence). The DNA for the CDR3 is TGTGCCAGCAGCAGCGGACTCACTGAAGCTTTCTTT. It codes for CASSSGLTEAFF.

The CDR3 reads CASSQSPTGPANEKLFF. The DNA of the CDR3 is TGTGCCAGCTCACAATCCCCAACAGGGCCGGCTAATGAAAAACTGTTTTTT. The V and J genes are TRBV18 and TRBJ1-4, with a tentative D call TRBD1 (6 bases). The CDR3 is made up of 17 amino acids. V dropped 4 bases and J dropped 3 bases, with 18 bases sitting between them. The germline V gene encodes CDR1 KGHSH and CDR2 LQKENI.

The rearrangement joins TRBV21-1 to TRBJ2-7; the listed D gene, TRBD1, was not tested against the DNA. TRBV21-1 is reported as a pseudogene. CDR3 length equals 11 residues. The CDR3 sequence: CASYRGNEQYF. The CDR3 DNA reads as TGTGCCAGCTACAGGGGTAACGAGCAGTACTTC.

The chain employs TRBV27 and TRBJ2-3; D call uncertain. The germline V gene encodes CDR1 MNHEY and CDR2 SMNVEV (reference sequence). Between the trimmed V and J ends, which lost 2 bases and 0 bases, there was a span of 21 bases. The CDR3 is made up of 19 amino acids. The CDR3 region has the DNA TGTGCCAGCAGTTTAAGTAATGGGCTAGGCCAAAAGAGCACAGATACGCAGTATTTT. Encoded protein: CASSLSNGLGQKSTDTQYF.

DNA of the CDR3: TGTGCCAGCAGCACCGGGCAGGGGGGGGCTTTCTTT. This codes for CASSTGQGGAFF. J is TRBJ1-1 and V is TRBV27, with 7 bases identical to TRBD1. CDR1 MNHEY and CDR2 SMNVEV come from the germline V gene (reference sequence). The CDR3 is made up of 12 amino acids. The trim removed 6 bases at V and 11 bases at J, leaving 9 bases unmatched.

The rearrangement uses TRBV19 and TRBJ1-2; D may be TRBD1 (5 bases). In germline, CDR1 is LNHDA, CDR2 SQIVND (reference sequence). This CDR3 is built from 12 residues. V was pared by 7 bases and J by 8 bases, with 14 bases between. CDR3 amino acids: CASTPPGGGYTF. In DNA, the CDR3 is TGTGCCAGTACCCCCCCCGGGGGAGGCTACACCTTC.

The chain couples TRBV28 to TRBJ1-5; D remains unclear. CDR3 length: 13 amino acids. Germline V gene data show CDR1 as MDHEN and CDR2 as SYDVKM. Trimming removed 6 bases at V and 2 bases at J, with 8 bases between. The CDR3 spells CASRRGGNQPQHF. The CDR3 bases are TGTGCCAGCAGACGTGGTGGCAATCAGCCCCAGCATTTT. Together with reference TRBV28 and TRBJ1-5, the CDR3 gives the full variable domain: DVKVTQSSRYLVKRTGEKVFLECVQDMDHENMFWYRQDPGLGLRLIYFSYDVKMKEKGDIPEGYSVSREKKERFSLILESASTNQTSMYLCASRRGGNQPQHFGDGTRLSIL.